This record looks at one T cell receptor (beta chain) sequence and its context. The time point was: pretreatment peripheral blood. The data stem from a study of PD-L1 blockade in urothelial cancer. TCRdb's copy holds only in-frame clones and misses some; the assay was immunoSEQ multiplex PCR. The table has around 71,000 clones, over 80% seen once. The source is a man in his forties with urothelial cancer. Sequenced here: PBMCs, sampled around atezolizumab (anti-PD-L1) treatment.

CDR3 sequence: CASLLRDSENQPQHF. The CDR3 nucleotides read TGTGCCAGCCTCTTACGGGACAGCGAAAATCAGCCCCAGCATTTT. The chain combines TRBV2 with TRBJ1-5, with 7 bases lining up with TRBD1. The J segment lost 4 bases and the V segment lost 8 bases, leaving 11 bases of the junction unmatched. The CDR3 is 15 residues long. Germline CDR1 is SNHLY and CDR2 is FYNNEI.